The clone carrying this T cell receptor (beta chain) was counted a single time. Its antigen is unidentified. Assay: immunoSEQ multiplex PCR; the TCRdb copy retains only in-frame clones and omits some. The sample lists tens of thousands of clones, about 93% seen once, with about 25% in the top ten. The sample is drawn from a study of T cell clones after liver transplantation. Study-wide context: Samples came from ITN030ST, which attempted immunosuppression withdrawal within 2 years of liver transplantation. Without induction therapy, subjects received standard immunosuppression until 12-24 months post-transplant.

Whole-study results and caveats: The donor-reactive repertoire was only partly measurable in a couple of subjects, lacking donor cells.

Trimming took 7 bases from V and 4 from J, leaving 13 bases between them. Per germline, CDR1 MDHEN and CDR2 SYDVKM. The CDR3 extends over 14 amino acids. The source is a human patient who received a liver transplant. Some T cells may have come from the graft donor. Sample: CD8+ T cells from blood, taken less than 28 months after liver transplant. The J gene is TRBJ1-4, the V gene TRBV28; D gene unclear. In DNA form, the CDR3 reads TGTGCCAGCACCCCCCTGGATAGTAATGAAAAACTGTTTTTT. Residues: CASTPLDSNEKLFF. Together with reference TRBV28 and TRBJ1-4, the CDR3 gives the full variable domain: DVKVTQSSRYLVKRTGEKVFLECVQDMDHENMFWYRQDPGLGLRLIYFSYDVKMKEKGDIPEGYSVSREKKERFSLILESASTNQTSMYLCASTPLDSNEKLFFGSGTQLSVL.